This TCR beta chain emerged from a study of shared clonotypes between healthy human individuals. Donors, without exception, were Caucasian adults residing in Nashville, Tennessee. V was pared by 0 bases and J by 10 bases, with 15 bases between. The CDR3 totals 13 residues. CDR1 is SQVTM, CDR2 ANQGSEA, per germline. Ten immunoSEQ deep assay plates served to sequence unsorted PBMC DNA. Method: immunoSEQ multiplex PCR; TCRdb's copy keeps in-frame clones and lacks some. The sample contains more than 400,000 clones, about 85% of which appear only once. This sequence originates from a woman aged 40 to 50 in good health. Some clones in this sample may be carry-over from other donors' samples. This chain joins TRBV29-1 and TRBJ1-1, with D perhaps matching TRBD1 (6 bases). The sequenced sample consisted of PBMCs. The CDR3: CSVEEVGRGVAFF. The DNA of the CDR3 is TGCAGCGTTGAAGAGGTGGGGAGGGGGGTAGCTTTCTTT.